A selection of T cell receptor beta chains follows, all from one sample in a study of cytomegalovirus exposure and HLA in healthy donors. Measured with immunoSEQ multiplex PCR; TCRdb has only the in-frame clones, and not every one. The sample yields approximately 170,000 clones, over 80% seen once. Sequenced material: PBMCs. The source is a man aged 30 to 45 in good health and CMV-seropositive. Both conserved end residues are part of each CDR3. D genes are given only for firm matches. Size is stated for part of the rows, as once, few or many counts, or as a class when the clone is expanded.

TGCGCCAGCAGCTTAGCTAGCGGCACAGATACGCAGTATTTT	CASSLASGTDTQYF	NA	TRBV4-3	TRBJ2-3	NA
TGTGCCAGCAGTTACAGGGGCCGCTCCTACGAGCAGTACTTC	CASSYRGRSYEQYF	NA	TRBV6-5	TRBJ2-7	NA
TGTGCCAGTAGCTCCCTTCGCGACAGGGGCAATCAGCCCCAGCATTTT	CASSSLRDRGNQPQHF	TRBD1	TRBV19	TRBJ1-5	NA
TGCGCCAGCAGCCAAGACGGGAACACCGGGGAGCTGTTTTTT	CASSQDGNTGELFF	NA	TRBV4-3	TRBJ2-2	NA
TGTGCCAGCAGCTTAGGCAGGGGGCGCACCGGGGAGCTGTTTTTT	CASSLGRGRTGELFF	TRBD1	TRBV5-4	TRBJ2-2	NA
TGTGCCAGCTCCCCCGGGACAGTGAACTCCTACGAGCAGTACTTC	CASSPGTVNSYEQYF	TRBD1	TRBV18	TRBJ2-7	NA
TGTGCCAGCAGTCGCGGACTAGCGGGGGGGCAAGAGACCCAGTACTTC	CASSRGLAGGQETQYF	TRBD2	TRBV7-2	TRBJ2-5	NA
TGTGCCAGCAGTTATACGGCGACAGAATACTATGGCTACACCTTC	CASSYTATEYYGYTF	NA	TRBV6-6	TRBJ1-2	NA
TGCGCCAGCAGCCAAGAGGTAGGACTAGCTCCCACAGATACGCAGTATTTT	CASSQEVGLAPTDTQYF	TRBD2	TRBV4-1	TRBJ2-3	NA
TGTGCCAGCAGATCCCAGGCGGGACAGGGTCACTTC	CASRSQAGQGHF	TRBD1	TRBV11-2	TRBJ2-5	NA
TGCGCCAGCAGCTTGGCTCCAGGGCCAATGAACACTGAAGCTTTCTTT	CASSLAPGPMNTEAFF	NA	TRBV5-1	TRBJ1-1	NA
TGCGCCAGCACCGTAATTCTTCCACTCGCGTCCTATGGCTACACCTTC	CASTVILPLASYGYTF	NA	TRBV10-1	TRBJ1-2	many
TGCGCCAGCAGCCAAGATTATCTGTACAATCAGCCCCAGCATTTT	CASSQDYLYNQPQHF	NA	TRBV4-3	TRBJ1-5	NA
TGTGCCATCAGTGAGTCACAGGGCCAAGAGACCCAGTACTTC	CAISESQGQETQYF	NA	TRBV10-3	TRBJ2-5	NA
TGTGCCAGCTCACCACCGGCAGGGGACGAGCAGTACTTC	CASSPPAGDEQYF	NA	TRBV18	TRBJ2-7	few
TGTGCCAGCAGTTTGGGGGGAAGCGATGGCTACACCTTC	CASSLGGSDGYTF	NA	TRBV27	TRBJ1-2	NA
TGCGCCAGCAGCCAGTTCTCCCTCGCAGGTAACACTGAAGCTTTCTTT	CASSQFSLAGNTEAFF	NA	TRBV4-3	TRBJ1-1	NA
TGCGCCAGCAGCCACACGCTAGCGGGGTACCAAGAGACCCAGTACTTC	CASSHTLAGYQETQYF	TRBD2	TRBV4-3	TRBJ2-5	NA
TGTGCCAGCAGCGCCCCGGGACAGGGGGCGAAAGAAAAACTGTTTTTT	CASSAPGQGAKEKLFF	TRBD1	TRBV7-6	TRBJ1-4	NA
TGTGCCAGCAGTTCCCGCGGGGAGGGAGGCTACACCTTC	CASSSRGEGGYTF	NA	TRBV28	TRBJ1-2	NA
TGCGCCAGCAGCCAAGAGACTACCCAAGAGACCCAGTACTTC	CASSQETTQETQYF	NA	TRBV4-1	TRBJ2-5	NA
TGTGCCAGCAGCGGGGGCAGGGGGAACACTGAAGCTTTCTTT	CASSGGRGNTEAFF	NA	TRBV5-4	TRBJ1-1	once
TGCGCCAGCAGCTCTGGGACAGGGTGGGACGAGCAGTACTTC	CASSSGTGWDEQYF	TRBD1	TRBV5-1	TRBJ2-7	few
TGTGCCATCAGTGAGTCGCCCCCGATTGGGAGCCCTCAAGAGACCCAGTACTTC	CAISESPPIGSPQETQYF	NA	TRBV10-3	TRBJ2-5	NA
TGCGCCAGCAGCTTGGGTAGACAAGAGACCCAGTACTTC	CASSLGRQETQYF	NA	TRBV5-1	TRBJ2-5	NA
TGTGCCAGCAGGTCCCGGGACAGGGGTACCGGGGAGCTGTTTTTT	CASRSRDRGTGELFF	TRBD1	TRBV11-2	TRBJ2-2	NA
TGTGCCATCAGACGAACTGAAGCGGGAAACTATGGCTACACCTTC	CAIRRTEAGNYGYTF	NA	TRBV10-3	TRBJ1-2	NA
TGCGCCAGCAGCCCGGACATAGACTACGAGCAGTACTTC	CASSPDIDYEQYF	NA	TRBV5-1	TRBJ2-7	NA
TGTGCCAGCAGCCCAGAGGAGGGCCTCCTTATCGAGCAGTACTTC	CASSPEEGLLIEQYF	NA	TRBV9	TRBJ2-7	NA
TGTGCCAGCAGCCGACAGGGGGGAAGCGCGAACACCGGGGAGCTGTTTTTT	CASSRQGGSANTGELFF	TRBD1	TRBV5-8	TRBJ2-2	NA
TGTGCCAGCTCACCCGACAGGGTGACTAATGAAAAACTGTTTTTT	CASSPDRVTNEKLFF	TRBD1	TRBV18	TRBJ1-4	NA
TGCGCCAGCAGCGATCCAGGGAGGGATGAGCAGTTCTTC	CASSDPGRDEQFF	TRBD2	TRBV5-1	TRBJ2-1	NA
TGTGCCTGGAGTGGGGACTTTTCTGGGGCCAACGTCCTGACTTTC	CAWSGDFSGANVLTF	NA	TRBV30	TRBJ2-6	NA
TGCGCCAGCAGCCGCTTGGGGGGTACCGGGGAGCTGTTTTTT	CASSRLGGTGELFF	NA	TRBV4-1	TRBJ2-2	NA
TGTGCCAGCAGGGCCCAAGAGACCCAGTACTTC	CASRAQETQYF	NA	TRBV11-2	TRBJ2-5	NA
TGCGCCAGCAGCCAATCTGGGGCGGGGGTCAGTTCACCCCTCCACTTT	CASSQSGAGVSSPLHF	NA	TRBV4-1	TRBJ1-6	NA
TGTGCCAGCTCACCAAATAACGGCAGGGGCAATCAGCCCCAGCATTTT	CASSPNNGRGNQPQHF	NA	TRBV18	TRBJ1-5	NA
TGCAGCGGTCTCACAGATGCCCCTAAGAATGAGCAGTTCTTC	CSGLTDAPKNEQFF	NA	TRBV29-1	TRBJ2-1	many
TGTGCCAGTACCCTTCATGGGACAGGGGGCTTCTATGGCTACACCTTC	CASTLHGTGGFYGYTF	TRBD1	TRBV19	TRBJ1-2	NA
TGTGCCAGCAGTTACGCGGAGGGCACAGATACGCAGTATTTT	CASSYAEGTDTQYF	NA	TRBV6-5	TRBJ2-3	NA
TGTGCCAGCAGGGACAGGAACCCATCCTACGAGCAGTACTTC	CASRDRNPSYEQYF	TRBD1	TRBV7-2	TRBJ2-7	few
TGTGCCAGCAGCTTAGCCGGGACAGACTATGGCTACACCTTC	CASSLAGTDYGYTF	TRBD1	TRBV11-2	TRBJ1-2	NA
TGCGCCAGCAGCTACGGGGAAGGCCCAGATACGCAGTATTTT	CASSYGEGPDTQYF	NA	TRBV5-1	TRBJ2-3	NA
TGTGCCAGCATGGGGAGGAGGCAGTCCTACGAGCAGTACTTC	CASMGRRQSYEQYF	NA	TRBV6-5	TRBJ2-7	NA
TGCGCCAGCAGCCAAGATCTTGGGGGAGGCTATGGCTACACCTTC	CASSQDLGGGYGYTF	NA	TRBV4-1	TRBJ1-2	NA
TGTGCTAGTGGTTTGGTCACAGACAGGAGCTATGGCTACACCTTC	CASGLVTDRSYGYTF	NA	TRBV12-5	TRBJ1-2	NA
TGTGCCAGCAGCTTAGGCCCCGGGACAGGGGGGCCCGCAGATACGCAGTATTTT	CASSLGPGTGGPADTQYF	TRBD1	TRBV7-6	TRBJ2-3	NA